A selection of T cell receptor beta chains follows, all from one sample in a study of human T cells and chemical hapten exposure. From the RACE reads, TCRdb called clonotypes with MiXCR, one entry per CDR3 protein. Here the sample spans about 120,000 distinct CDR3 sequences, about 12% being singletons. The specimen was whole blood, collected in connection with sensitization to the hapten diphenylcyclopropenone (DPC). The receptors shown here come from a woman between 50 and 59 years old with alopecia areata. Some clones in this sample may be carry-over from other donors' samples. CDR3s leave out the opening cysteine and the closing phenylalanine or tryptophan. D genes are given only for firm matches.

V	J	D	CDR3
TRBV5-5	TRBJ2-1	TRBD2	ASSLVLAGGPGCFHEQF
TRBV7-9	TRBJ2-7	-	ASSSAGHLYEQY
TRBV20-1	TRBJ2-1	-	SAPWSGNEQF
TRBV3-1	TRBJ1-2	TRBD1	ASSRATGANYGYT
TRBV7-2	TRBJ2-5	-	ASSPQEGSRETQY
TRBV20-1	TRBJ1-6	-	SATEGGSPLH
TRBV7-8	TRBJ2-1	TRBD2	ASSARLAPTYNEQF
TRBV28	TRBJ2-3	TRBD2	ASSLRAGYIDTQY
TRBV11-2	TRBJ2-6	-	ASSPGANVLT
TRBV28	TRBJ1-6	-	ASSFKAGSPLH
TRBV4-1	TRBJ2-7	TRBD1	ASSLETGESYEQY
TRBV12-3/TRBV12-4	TRBJ2-3	TRBD2	ASSPSTSGRASSLTDTQY
TRBV28	TRBJ1-6	-	ASIEQNSYNSPLH
TRBV28	TRBJ2-7	TRBD1	ASRGTGGSYEQY
TRBV12-3/TRBV12-4	TRBJ1-2	TRBD1	ASSLGQFRYT
TRBV12-3/TRBV12-4	TRBJ1-6	-	ASSPTNSPLH
TRBV3-1	TRBJ1-1	-	ASSQESYQAF
TRBV12-3/TRBV12-4	TRBJ2-5	TRBD2	ASSLSGGTETQY